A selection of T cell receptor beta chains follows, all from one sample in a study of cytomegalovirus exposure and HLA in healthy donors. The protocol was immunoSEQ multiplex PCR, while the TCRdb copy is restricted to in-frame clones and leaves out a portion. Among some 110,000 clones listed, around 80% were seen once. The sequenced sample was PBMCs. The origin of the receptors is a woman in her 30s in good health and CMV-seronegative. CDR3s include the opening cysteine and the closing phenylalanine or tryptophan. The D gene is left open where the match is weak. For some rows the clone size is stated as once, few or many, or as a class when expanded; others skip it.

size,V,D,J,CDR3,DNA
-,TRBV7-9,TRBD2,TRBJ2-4,CASSLSGAGNIQYF,TGTGCCAGCAGCCTTAGCGGGGCTGGAAACATTCAGTACTTC
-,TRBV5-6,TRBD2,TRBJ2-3,CASSLASTSETDTQYF,TGTGCCAGCAGCTTGGCATCTACTAGCGAAACAGATACGCAGTATTTT
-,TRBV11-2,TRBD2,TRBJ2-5,CASSPLGLAGRETQYF,TGTGCCAGCAGCCCACTGGGACTAGCGGGAAGAGAGACCCAGTACTTC
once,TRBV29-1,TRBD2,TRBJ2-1,CSGGLAGGINEQFF,TGCAGCGGCGGACTAGCGGGAGGGATCAATGAGCAGTTCTTC
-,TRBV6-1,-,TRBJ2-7,CASSEAPGVIYEQYF,TGTGCCAGCAGTGAAGCCCCGGGGGTGATCTACGAGCAGTACTTC
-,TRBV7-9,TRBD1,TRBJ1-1,CASITNRGAEAFF,TGTGCCAGCATCACTAACAGGGGCGCTGAAGCTTTCTTT
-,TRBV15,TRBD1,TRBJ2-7,CATSSGGTGANKGQYF,TGTGCCACCAGCAGCGGGGGGACAGGGGCAAATAAAGGGCAGTACTTC
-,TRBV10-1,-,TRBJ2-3,CASSEPASADTQYF,TGCGCCAGCAGTGAGCCGGCTAGCGCAGATACGCAGTATTTT
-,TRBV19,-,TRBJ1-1,CASTTLTADTEAFF,TGTGCCAGTACCACCCTGACGGCGGACACTGAAGCTTTCTTT
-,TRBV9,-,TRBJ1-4,CASSPRGGQNNEKLFF,TGTGCCAGCAGCCCTCGAGGCGGACAGAATAATGAAAAACTGTTTTTT
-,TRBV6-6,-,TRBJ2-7,CASSYSSEQYF,TGTGCCAGCAGTTACTCGAGCGAGCAGTACTTC
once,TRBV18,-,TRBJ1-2,CASSLRTDDYGYTF,TGTGCCAGCTCACTGAGGACAGATGACTATGGCTACACCTTC
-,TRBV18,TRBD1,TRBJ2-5,CASSPTGEETQYF,TGTGCCAGCTCACCTACAGGGGAGGAGACCCAGTACTTC
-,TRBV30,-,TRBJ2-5,CAWSYTGSETQYF,TGTGCCTGGAGCTATACAGGGAGCGAGACCCAGTACTTC
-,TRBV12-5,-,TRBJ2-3,CASAGRPSTDTQYF,TGTGCTTCAGCAGGTCGGCCTAGCACAGATACGCAGTATTTT
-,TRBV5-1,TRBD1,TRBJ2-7,CASSPRQGPEQYF,TGCGCCAGCAGCCCAAGACAGGGCCCCGAGCAGTACTTC
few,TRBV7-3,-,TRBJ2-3,CASSPSTDTQYF,TGTGCCAGCAGCCCTTCCACAGATACGCAGTATTTT
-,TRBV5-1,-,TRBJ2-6,CASSLAGVPGANVLTF,TGCGCCAGCAGCTTGGCGGGAGTACCTGGGGCCAACGTCCTGACTTTC
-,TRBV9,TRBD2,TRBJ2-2,CASSVQAGGGTGELFF,TGTGCCAGCAGCGTACAAGCGGGAGGAGGCACCGGGGAGCTGTTTTTT
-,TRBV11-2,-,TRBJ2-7,CASSTFKNRGTNAYEQYF,TGTGCCAGCAGTACTTTTAAAAATAGGGGGACAAATGCCTACGAGCAGTACTTC
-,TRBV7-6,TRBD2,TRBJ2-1,CASSSRTSGYNEQFF,TGTGCCAGCAGCTCCCGGACTAGCGGGTACAATGAGCAGTTCTTC
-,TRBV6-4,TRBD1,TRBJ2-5,CASSEDRGYQETQYF,TGTGCCAGCAGTGAAGACAGGGGCTACCAAGAGACCCAGTACTTC
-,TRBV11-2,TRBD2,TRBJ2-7,CASSLEAGTSGSYEQYF,TGTGCCAGCAGCTTAGAAGCCGGGACTAGCGGGAGTTACGAGCAGTACTTC
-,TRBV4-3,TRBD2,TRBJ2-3,CASSQDLTSGQQYF,TGCGCCAGCAGCCAAGATTTGACTAGCGGACAGCAGTATTTT
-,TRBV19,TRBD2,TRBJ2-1,CASIRSGGSYNEQFF,TGTGCCAGTATCCGTAGCGGGGGCTCCTACAATGAGCAGTTCTTC
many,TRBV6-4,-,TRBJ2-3,CASSAGDTDTQYF,TGTGCCAGCAGTGCGGGAGACACAGATACGCAGTATTTT
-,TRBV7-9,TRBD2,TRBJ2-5,CASSSSGTSEETQYF,TGTGCCAGCAGCTCGTCCGGGACTAGCGAAGAGACCCAGTACTTC
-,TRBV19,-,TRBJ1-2,CASAAGSYGYTF,TGTGCCTCCGCAGCGGGGAGCTATGGCTACACCTTC
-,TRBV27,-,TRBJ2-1,CASSLVSGNEQFF,TGTGCCAGCAGTTTAGTATCAGGGAATGAGCAGTTCTTC
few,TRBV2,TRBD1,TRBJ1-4,CASNNRGANEKLFF,TGTGCCAGCAACAACAGGGGGGCTAATGAAAAACTGTTTTTT
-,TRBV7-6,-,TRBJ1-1,CASSSTRGQDTEAFF,TGTGCCAGCAGCTCCACCAGGGGCCAGGACACTGAAGCTTTCTTT
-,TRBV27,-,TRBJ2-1,CASSLIPGDRVGFF,TGTGCCAGCAGTTTAATTCCGGGTGACCGGGTGGGGTTCTTC
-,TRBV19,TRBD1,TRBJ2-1,CASRNRDRAYNEQFF,TGTGCCAGTAGGAACCGGGACAGGGCCTACAATGAGCAGTTCTTC
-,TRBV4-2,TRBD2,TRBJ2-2,CASSQGRLAGNTGELFF,TGTGCCAGCAGCCAAGGTAGACTAGCGGGAAACACCGGGGAGCTGTTTTTT
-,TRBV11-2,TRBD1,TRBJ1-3,CASSFHRLTGPSGNTIYF,TGTGCCAGCAGCTTCCACCGCCTGACAGGGCCCTCTGGAAACACCATATATTTT
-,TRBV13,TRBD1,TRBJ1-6,CASSLGTGDSPLHF,TGTGCCAGCAGCTTGGGGACAGGAGATTCACCCCTCCACTTT
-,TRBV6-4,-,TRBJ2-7,CASSGSRVGLCVTSTYF,TGTGCCAGCAGTGGATCCCGCGTGGGACTTTGTGTCACCTCCACGTACTTC
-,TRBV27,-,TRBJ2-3,CASTPFSDTQYF,TGTGCCAGCACCCCGTTTTCAGATACGCAGTATTTT
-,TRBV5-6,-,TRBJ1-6,CASSFGSGQVRNSPLHF,TGTGCCAGCAGCTTTGGCTCAGGGCAAGTTCGTAATTCACCCCTCCACTTT
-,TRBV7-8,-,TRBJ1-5,CASSLASGVGQPQHF,TGTGCCAGCAGCTTAGCTTCAGGGGTAGGTCAGCCCCAGCATTTT
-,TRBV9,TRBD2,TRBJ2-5,CASSNPLAGVKETQYF,TGTGCCAGCAGCAATCCCCTAGCGGGAGTGAAAGAGACCCAGTACTTC
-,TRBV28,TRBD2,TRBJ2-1,CASSSPTSGSFDEQFF,TGTGCCAGCAGTTCTCCGACTAGCGGGAGTTTTGATGAGCAGTTCTTC
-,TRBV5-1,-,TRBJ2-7,CASSLVAGGNEQYF,TGCGCCAGCAGCTTGGTTGCAGGGGGGAACGAGCAGTACTTC
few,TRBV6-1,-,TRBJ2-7,CASEKTLESYEQYF,TGTGCCAGCGAAAAAACCCTCGAGTCATACGAGCAGTACTTC
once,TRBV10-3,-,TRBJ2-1,CAISDWANEQFF,TGTGCCATCAGTGACTGGGCGAATGAGCAGTTCTTC
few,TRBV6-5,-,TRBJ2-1,CASSPRRDNEQFF,TGTGCCAGCTCCCCTCGGCGGGACAATGAGCAGTTCTTC
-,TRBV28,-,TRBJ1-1,CASRGLVTEAFF,TGTGCCAGCAGGGGGCTAGTCACTGAAGCTTTCTTT
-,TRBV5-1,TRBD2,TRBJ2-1,CASRSSGIYNEQFF,TGCGCCAGCAGGTCTAGCGGGATCTACAATGAGCAGTTCTTC
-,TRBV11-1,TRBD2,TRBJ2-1,CASSLGGTRLHNEQFF,TGTGCCAGCAGCTTGGGCGGGACTAGGCTACACAATGAGCAGTTCTTC
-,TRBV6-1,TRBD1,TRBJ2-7,CASSPLGTGIYEQYF,TGTGCCAGCAGTCCACTGGGGACAGGGATTTACGAGCAGTACTTC